This passage covers 12 T cell receptor beta chains from one sample sequenced in a study of T cells expressing NK-cell markers. After re-calling the 5' RACE reads, TCRdb lists one entry per CDR3 protein, DNA absent. The repertoire shows hundreds of thousands of distinct CDR3 sequences; the top ten hold approximately 7%. Sequencing was carried out using blood T cells: a sorted CD56 or NKG2C T cell subset, CD4+ or CD8+ T cells, or bulk PBMC T cells (not recorded which). The source is a woman between 18 and 70 years old in good health.

The chain has TRBV20-1 and TRBJ2-1; TCRdb outputs TRBD2, but without DNA this stays unchecked. The CDR3 consists of 16 residues. Germline assignment: CDR1 DFQATT and CDR2 SNEGSKA (reference sequence). CDR3 protein: CSARVGGTSGRIEQFF.

The chain recombines TRBV20-1 with TRBJ1-1; TCRdb proposes TRBD1, but this gene call is untestable without DNA. The CDR3 spans 14 residues. CDR1 and CDR2 (germline): DFQATT, SNEGSKA (reference sequence). CDR3 amino acids: CSARDVPTGAEAFF.

The rearrangement uses TRBV11-2 and TRBJ2-3; TCRdb picks TRBD1, but there is no DNA to check that call. Germline CDR1 and CDR2: SGHAT and FQNNGV. The CDR3 contains 15 residues. The CDR3 reads CASSSQDRTTDTQYF.

CDR3 amino acids: CASSFPPRITDTQYF. The chain has TRBV12-3 or TRBV12-4 and TRBJ2-3; the D call of TRBD1 rests on TCRdb alone, since no DNA is present to check it. This CDR3 region has 15 residues.

The chain uses TRBV6-2 or TRBV6-3 and TRBJ1-1. This CDR3 is built from 15 residues. Germline V gene sequence: CDR1 MNHEY, CDR2 SVGEGT. The CDR3 loop is CASSTPIGGGFEAFF.

The chain recombines TRBV28 with TRBJ2-4; TCRdb's D gene call, TRBD1, goes unchecked for lack of DNA. The germline V gene has CDR1 MDHEN and CDR2 SYDVKM. The CDR3 is made up of 14 amino acids. CDR3 loop: CASSSGGWLNIQYF.

V gene TRBV6-1 combines with J gene TRBJ1-1; TCRdb returns TRBD1, unconfirmable since there is no DNA. CDR3 length: 15 amino acids. Germline CDR1 and CDR2: MNHNS and SASEGT. CDR3: CVTAAPLLVATEAFF.

The chain uses TRBV2 and TRBJ1-5. Germline-derived CDR1 and CDR2 are SNHLY and FYNNEI. The length of the CDR3 is 12 residues. This CDR3 reads CASADSNQPQHF.

The chain carries TRBV20-1 and TRBJ2-1; TCRdb selects TRBD2, and the lack of DNA leaves this call unchecked. Germline V CDR1 and CDR2: DFQATT, SNEGSKA (reference sequence). The CDR3 length is 14 residues. The CDR3 loop reads CSARRLAGGNEQFF.

The chain combines TRBV7-2 with TRBJ2-7; as DNA is missing, the TRBD1 call by TCRdb cannot be tested. This CDR3 has 13 residues. Germline V gene data show CDR1 as SGHTA and CDR2 as FQGNSA. This CDR3 is CASSYGALAEQYF.

The chain has TRBV12-3 or TRBV12-4 and TRBJ2-2; TCRdb's assignment of TRBD1 cannot be checked, as there is no DNA. The CDR3 has 16 amino acids. CDR3 residues: CASSFGGLIDTGELFF.

The rearrangement joins TRBV12-3 or TRBV12-4 to TRBJ1-3. This CDR3 comprises 15 residues. The CDR3 protein is CATFRREFSGNTIYF.